One sample yielded the 5 T cell receptor beta chains listed below, sequenced in a study of CD8+ T cells in alopecia areata. The treatment was: oral pan-JAK inhibitor, 5-10 mg twice daily. The authors extracted RNA and reverse transcribed it into cDNA as the sequencing template. Here immunoSEQ multiplex PCR was the method, and the copy in TCRdb shows in-frame clones only, minus some. This sample has 150,000 to 200,000 clones, with roughly 65% found just once. The sample was CD4+ T cells sorted from blood, taken at week 4, from a patient treated with tofacitinib. These receptors all come from a human donor with alopecia areata.

This clone was observed a handful of times. The chain links TRBV30 to TRBJ2-1, with 8 bases identical to TRBD2. The CDR3 totals 15 residues. With V trimmed by 2 bases and J by 3 bases, 6 bases remained unmatched. Germline CDR1 GTSNPN, CDR2 SVGIG (reference sequence). CDR3 loop: CAWSLSSGRYNEQFF. CDR3 DNA: TGTGCCTGGAGTCTTTCTAGCGGGCGCTACAATGAGCAGTTCTTC.

The V gene is TRBV29-1, the J gene TRBJ2-7, with TRBD1 matching over 10 bases. CDR3 size: 13 residues. Looked up from germline, CDR1 is SQVTM and CDR2 is ANQGSEA. The V gene end was trimmed by 6 bases and the J gene end by 4 bases; junction bases not matched to a gene: 6. CDR3 sequence reads: CSVATGGYYEQYF. CDR3 coding DNA: TGCAGCGTGGCGACAGGGGGCTATTACGAGCAGTACTTC.

The V gene is TRBV5-1, the J gene TRBJ1-2, with D uncertain. The CDR3 has 12 residues. CDR1 and CDR2 from the germline V gene are SGHRS and YFSETQ. The V end was cut by 4 bases, the J end by 4 bases, with 8 bases between. In DNA form, the CDR3 reads TGCGCCAGCAGCAACAGAAGCTATGGCTACACCTTC. Translation: CASSNRSYGYTF.

This clone has more than one count but fewer than ten. The chain is built from TRBV6-6 and TRBJ2-7; 11 nucleotides align to TRBD1. V was pared by 0 bases and J by 3 bases, with 4 bases of the junction left unmatched. In germline, CDR1 is MNHNY, CDR2 SVGAGI (reference sequence). This CDR3 is 16 amino acids long. The CDR3 nucleotides read TGTGCCAGCAGTTACTCTGGACAGGGGGCCGACTACGAGCAGTACTTC. Protein product: CASSYSGQGADYEQYF.

The chain joins TRBV27 to TRBJ1-2; the D gene is possibly TRBD1 (6 bases). This CDR3 has 13 residues. CDR1 and CDR2 (germline): MNHEY, SMNVEV (reference sequence). V was trimmed by 4 bases and J by 4 bases, leaving 10 bases between them. The CDR3 loop reads CASSSTGAYGYTF. In DNA form, the CDR3 reads TGTGCCAGCAGTTCGACAGGAGCCTATGGCTACACCTTC.